Presented here are 21 T cell receptor beta chains from one specimen sequenced in a study of cytomegalovirus exposure and HLA in healthy donors. The PCR used 60 Vbeta and 13 Jbeta primers. Only in-frame clones appear in the TCRdb table, and some are missing; sequencing was by immunoSEQ multiplex PCR. The table shows 85,000 to 90,000 clones, with about 80% occurring only once. The sequenced sample was PBMCs. These receptors were taken from a man aged 25 to 45 in good health and CMV-seropositive.

A single count supports this clone. V usage is TRBV27 and J usage is TRBJ1-2; TRBD1 is a possible D gene (6 bases). V was clipped by 8 bases and J by 6 bases, with 13 bases between them. The CDR3 totals 12 residues. Germline CDR1 is MNHEY and CDR2 is SMNVEV (reference sequence). CDR3 bases: TGTGCCAGCGCCGGGGGGGCAAATGGCTACACCTTC. Protein sequence: CASAGGANGYTF.

The gene calls are TRBV10-3 and TRBJ2-1; D may be TRBD2 (5 bases). The CDR3 has 14 amino acids. Looked up from germline, CDR1 is ENHRY and CDR2 is SYGVKD. Trimming cost V 6 bases and J 0 bases, with 9 bases left between them. Here the CDR3 reads CAISREGSYNEQFF. CDR3 DNA: TGTGCCATCAGCCGAGAGGGCTCCTACAATGAGCAGTTCTTC.

This clone was detected only once. The V and J genes are TRBV15 and TRBJ1-1; D gene uncertain. Looked up from germline, CDR1 is LNHNV and CDR2 is YYDKDF (reference sequence). V lost 1 base, J lost 2 bases, and 14 bases lay in between. CDR3 length: 16 residues. Written as DNA, the CDR3 is TGTGCCACCAGCAGAGGGGCCCAAGGATTAAACACTGAAGCTTTCTTT. Residues: CATSRGAQGLNTEAFF.

The chain is built from TRBV30 and TRBJ1-4; D is perhaps TRBD1 (5 bases). V lost 0 bases, J lost 10 bases, and 15 bases lay in between. CDR1 and CDR2 (germline): GTSNPN, SVGIG (reference sequence). There are 14 residues in the CDR3. The CDR3 DNA sequence: TGTGCCTGGAGTGTACAGCAGGGTTCCGGAAAACTGTTTTTT. Its protein is CAWSVQQGSGKLFF.

The V gene is TRBV11-3, the J gene TRBJ2-1; 11 bases fit TRBD1. The germline V gene encodes CDR1 SGHNT and CDR2 YENEEA. This CDR3 has 14 residues. V lost 5 bases, J lost 9 bases, and 6 bases stayed unmatched. The chain's CDR3 is CASSPRTGGGEQFF. As DNA, the CDR3 is TGTGCCAGCAGCCCACGGACAGGGGGCGGTGAGCAGTTCTTC.

The rearrangement joins TRBV30 to TRBJ1-6; TRBD1 might be the D (5 bases). The CDR3 is 14 amino acids. Germline V gene sequence: CDR1 GTSNPN, CDR2 SVGIG (reference sequence). V lost 5 bases and J lost 6, with 14 bases in between. The CDR3 loop reads CAWGVWGLNSPLHF. CDR3 DNA: TGTGCCTGGGGGGTTTGGGGCCTTAATTCACCCCTCCACTTT.

This chain uses TRBV2 with TRBJ2-1, with D perhaps matching TRBD1 (6 bases). The CDR3 is 17 residues long. Germline CDR1 is SNHLY and CDR2 is FYNNEI. Deletions cut 0 bases from V and 5 bases from J, with 17 bases between. CDR3 region: CASSEAPLLRTDNEQFF. The DNA for the CDR3 is TGTGCCAGCAGTGAAGCGCCCCTCTTGCGGACAGACAATGAGCAGTTCTTC.

This clone was detected a few times. The chain couples TRBV13 to TRBJ2-7; D is possibly TRBD1 (7 bases). The CDR3 runs to 15 residues. Trimming stripped 5 bases from V and 1 base from J, with 15 bases between. Germline values: CDR1 PRHDT, CDR2 FYEKMQ (reference sequence). The CDR3 coding sequence is TGTGCCAGCAGCGGAGGGACAGCGAAATCCTACGAGCAGTACTTC. It encodes CASSGGTAKSYEQYF.

This chain joins TRBV6-5 and TRBJ2-6; D remains ambiguous. Germline CDR1 MNHEY, CDR2 SVGAGI. Trimming shortened V by 6 bases and J by 1 base, and 10 bases separated the two germline ends. The CDR3 totals 15 residues. In DNA, the CDR3 is TGTGCCAGCAGGCTAACAGAGTCTGGGGCCAACGTCCTGACTTTC. It yields the protein CASRLTESGANVLTF.

This chain joins TRBV6-5 and TRBJ2-7; a weak D match, TRBD1 (5 bases). Between the trimmed V and J ends, which lost 6 bases and 4 bases, there was a span of 7 bases. Germline CDR1 reads MNHEY; CDR2 reads SVGAGI. This CDR3 region has 11 residues. The chain's CDR3 is CASSDRYEQYF. DNA of the CDR3: TGTGCCAGCAGCGACAGATACGAGCAGTACTTC.

The sample holds a few counts of this clone. This chain links TRBV4-2 with TRBJ2-5; D gene ambiguous. Germline V gives CDR1 LGHNA, CDR2 YNFKEQ. V was cut by 0 bases and J by 4 bases, with 6 bases left in between. This CDR3 comprises 13 residues. The CDR3 nucleotides read TGTGCCAGCAGCCAAGATTACGGAGAGACCCAGTACTTC. It specifies CASSQDYGETQYF.

The V call is TRBV12-2, the J call TRBJ1-3; the table's D gene call, TRBD1, was not cross checked with the DNA. TRBV12-2 constitutes a pseudogene. This CDR3 contains 15 residues. For the CDR3, the DNA is TGTGCAAGTCGCTTGAACAGGGCACCGGGAAACACCATATATTTT. Translating it yields CASRLNRAPGNTIYF.

The rearrangement joins TRBV5-1 to TRBJ2-4; TRBD1 matches at 9 bases. J gave up 0 bases and V 2 bases, and 9 bases lay outside the gene matches. The germline V gene encodes CDR1 SGHRS and CDR2 YFSETQ. The CDR3 runs to 18 residues. The CDR3 reads CASSFEQGAVLAKNIQYF. DNA of the CDR3: TGCGCCAGCAGCTTCGAACAGGGGGCGGTTTTAGCCAAAAACATTCAGTACTTC. The full variable domain, completed using reference TRBV5-1 and TRBJ2-4, is KAGVTQTPRYLIKTRGQQVTLSCSPISGHRSVSWYQQTPGQGLQFLFEYFSETQRNKGNFPGRFSGRQFSNSRSEMNVSTLELGDSALYLCASSFEQGAVLAKNIQYFGAGTRLSVL.

The gene calls are TRBV27 and TRBJ2-7, with TRBD1 matching 9 bases. The CDR3 consists of 14 residues. Germline CDR1 is MNHEY and CDR2 is SMNVEV (reference sequence). The J segment lost 6 bases and the V segment lost 6 bases, leaving 9 bases of the junction unmatched. The CDR3 bases are TGTGCCAGCAGACCGGGACAGGGAGCCGGCGAGCAGTACTTC. Residues: CASRPGQGAGEQYF.

Of note for this clone: One end of the junction fails to match germline, which may point to a read error. The rearrangement uses TRBV7-9 and TRBJ1-4; 10 positions agree with TRBD1. The length of the CDR3 is 16 residues. The germline V gene encodes CDR1 SEHNR and CDR2 FQNEAQ (reference sequence). The chain's CDR3 is CSSSLGGDRGREKLFF. In DNA form, the CDR3 reads TGTTCCAGCAGCTTAGGGGGCGACAGGGGGCGCGAAAAACTGTTTTTT.

This clone has a single count. J is TRBJ2-1 and V is TRBV2; TRBD1 aligns across 7 bases. V lost 4 bases to trimming and J lost 2 bases; unmatched junction nucleotides: 5. Germline CDR1 reads SNHLY; CDR2 reads FYNNEI. The CDR3 is made up of 15 amino acids. CDR3 protein: CASSGQGRPYNEQFF. The CDR3 DNA reads TGTGCCAGCAGTGGACAGGGTAGACCCTACAATGAGCAGTTCTTC.

Only a few counts were recorded for this clone. V usage is TRBV19 and J usage is TRBJ1-5, with TRBD1 matching 7 bases. This CDR3 is built from 14 residues. V trimming: 8 bases; J trimming: 0 bases; junction bases outside the gene matches: 4. Germline assignment: CDR1 LNHDA and CDR2 SQIVND (reference sequence). CDR3 DNA: TGTGCCAGTTGGACAGGATATAGCAATCAGCCCCAGCATTTT. This gives the protein CASWTGYSNQPQHF.

The J gene is TRBJ2-5, the V gene TRBV7-9, with D tentatively TRBD1 (5 bases). V gave up 5 bases and J gave up 1 base, with 14 bases separating them. CDR1 and CDR2 (germline): SEHNR, FQNEAQ (reference sequence). CDR3 length: 15 amino acids. The DNA for the CDR3 is TGTGCCAGCAGCGACGGACAAACCACCCAAGAGACCCAGTACTTC. Translated, it gives CASSDGQTTQETQYF.

The chain combines TRBV4-3 with TRBJ2-1, with 9 nucleotides matching TRBD1. The CDR3 length is 15 residues. Trimming at V came to 10 bases and at J to 2 bases, leaving 9 bases not matched to a gene. The germline gives CDR1 LGHNA, CDR2 YSLEER. CDR3 sequence reads: CATQAGTGTYNEQFF. CDR3 nucleotides: TGCGCCACTCAAGCGGGGACAGGGACCTACAATGAGCAGTTCTTC.

V gene TRBV2 combines with J gene TRBJ1-6; weak D call: TRBD1 (5 bases). V gave up 7 bases and J gave up 0 bases, with 10 bases separating them. Germline CDR1 SNHLY, CDR2 FYNNEI. The CDR3 runs 15 residues. The CDR3 DNA is TGTGCCAGCACCCGACAGAGCTCCTATAATTCACCCCTCCACTTT. Translated, it gives CASTRQSSYNSPLHF.

The chain employs TRBV7-9 and TRBJ2-2, with TRBD1 matching 8 bases. The CDR3 spans 16 residues. In germline, CDR1 is SEHNR, CDR2 FQNEAQ (reference sequence). Trimming at V came to 1 base and at J to 4 bases, leaving 5 bases not matched to a gene. The CDR3 DNA follows: TGTGCCAGCAGCTTAGTTCAGGGGGCGCCCACCGGGGAGCTGTTTTTT. Translating it yields CASSLVQGAPTGELFF.